The 11 T cell receptor beta chains below come from one sample, sequenced in a study of blood T cell repertoires in COVID-19. Generated by immunoSEQ multiplex PCR, the TCRdb table keeps only in-frame clones and is missing some. The sample has about 140,000 clones, over 70% seen once. Sequencing used PBMCs or T cells enriched from blood (not recorded which). The receptors originated from a man between 65 and 80 years old who had been exposed to COVID-19.

This chain uses TRBV12-3 or TRBV12-4 with TRBJ2-5; D gene unclear. This CDR3 has 12 residues. The germline V and J ends were trimmed by 4 bases and 5 bases, with 8 bases remaining between them. CDR3 in amino acids: CASSSSAETQYF. The CDR3 DNA follows: TGTGCCAGCAGTTCGAGTGCGGAGACCCAGTACTTC.

The V call is TRBV10-3, the J call TRBJ1-5; no reliable D call. From germline, CDR1 is ENHRY and CDR2 SYGVKD. V lost 4 bases, J lost 4 bases, and 5 bases lay in between. This CDR3 spans 12 amino acids. The CDR3 is CAISAVNQPQHF. The CDR3 nucleotides are TGTGCCATCAGTGCAGTTAATCAGCCCCAGCATTTT.

The chain combines TRBV3-1 (or the pseudogene TRBV3-2) with TRBJ2-3, with D unclear. Germline values: CDR1 LGHDT, CDR2 YNNKEL (reference sequence). V lost 4 bases, J lost 3 bases, and 8 bases lay in between. CDR3 size: 13 residues. DNA for the CDR3: TGTGCCAGCAGCCCCCCCTCTACAGATACGCAGTATTTT. It translates to CASSPPSTDTQYF.

The chain carries TRBV28 and TRBJ2-2; perhaps TRBD2 as D (5 bases). This CDR3 spans 15 amino acids. Trimming took 6 bases from V and 0 from J, leaving 11 bases between them. Germline V gene data show CDR1 as MDHEN and CDR2 as SYDVKM. CDR3 sequence (DNA): TGTGCCAGCAGCGCCCCGGACTCGAACACCGGGGAGCTGTTTTTT. Its protein product is CASSAPDSNTGELFF.

V is TRBV5-4 and J is TRBJ2-3; the D gene is possibly TRBD1 (6 bases). V lost 5 bases and J 5 bases, leaving 15 bases between the germline ends. Germline V CDR1 and CDR2: SGHNT, YYREEE (reference sequence). This CDR3 contains 14 residues. DNA for the CDR3: TGTGCCAGCAGTAACCGACAGGAACGAGATACGCAGTATTTT. Its translation: CASSNRQERDTQYF.

The chain has TRBV10-1 and TRBJ2-7; 11 bases align to TRBD1. CDR1 and CDR2 from the germline V gene are WNHNN and SYGVQD (reference sequence). J gave up 6 bases and V 3 bases, and 10 bases lay outside the gene matches. The CDR3 totals 16 residues. DNA of the CDR3: TGCGCCAGCAGTGAAATTTCGAGGGACAGGGGGTCCGAGCAGTACTTC. This codes for CASSEISRDRGSEQYF.

The rearrangement links TRBV7-9 to TRBJ1-1; the D is unclear. Germline V lookup: CDR1 SEHNR, CDR2 FQNEAQ (reference sequence). Trimming stripped 1 base from V and 10 bases from J, with 7 bases between. The CDR3 extends over 11 amino acids. The CDR3 DNA reads TGTGCCAGCAGCTTAGATAACACAGCTTTCTTT. Translating it yields CASSLDNTAFF.

The chain uses TRBV3-1 (or the pseudogene TRBV3-2) and TRBJ1-1; no clear D. The CDR3 has 13 amino acids. Germline V gene sequence: CDR1 LGHDT, CDR2 YNNKEL (reference sequence). Trimming cost V 4 bases and J 8 bases, with 14 bases left between them. CDR3 sequence (DNA): TGTGCCAGCAGCCCAGTGGGGAGGTCGGAAGCTTTCTTT. Residues: CASSPVGRSEAFF.

The rearrangement uses TRBV21-1 and TRBJ2-3; TRBD2 was called by the table and not checked on the DNA. TRBV21-1 is noted as a pseudogene. The CDR3 is 15 residues long. The CDR3 is CASSNNDLPLGTQYF. CDR3 coding DNA: TGTGCCAGCAGCAATAATGACTTGCCCTTGGGTACGCAGTATTTT.

The chain has TRBV15 and TRBJ2-1; D is undetermined. The germline V and J ends were trimmed by 5 bases and 8 bases, with 19 bases remaining between them. Germline V CDR1 and CDR2: LNHNV, YYDKDF (reference sequence). There are 15 residues in the CDR3. CDR3 sequence: CATSQDPVASDEQFF. CDR3 DNA sequence: TGTGCCACCAGCCAAGATCCGGTAGCATCGGATGAGCAGTTCTTC. Looking up the rest from reference TRBV15 and TRBJ2-1 gives the full variable domain: DAMVIQNPRYQVTQFGKPVTLSCSQTLNHNVMYWYQQKSSQAPKLLFHYYDKDFNNEADTPDNFQSRRPNTSFCFLDIRSPGLGDTAMYLCATSQDPVASDEQFFGPGTRLTVL.

In this sample, this clone turned up once. The rearrangement uses TRBV4-1 and TRBJ2-1, with 14 bases that match TRBD2. This CDR3 spans 17 amino acids. V was clipped by 4 bases and J by 8 bases; unmatched bases: 10. The germline V gene encodes CDR1 MGHRA and CDR2 YSYEKL. CDR3 DNA: TGCGCCAGCAGCCTAAGACGACTAGCGGGAGGGATGGATGAGCAGTTCTTC. The encoded protein is CASSLRRLAGGMDEQFF.